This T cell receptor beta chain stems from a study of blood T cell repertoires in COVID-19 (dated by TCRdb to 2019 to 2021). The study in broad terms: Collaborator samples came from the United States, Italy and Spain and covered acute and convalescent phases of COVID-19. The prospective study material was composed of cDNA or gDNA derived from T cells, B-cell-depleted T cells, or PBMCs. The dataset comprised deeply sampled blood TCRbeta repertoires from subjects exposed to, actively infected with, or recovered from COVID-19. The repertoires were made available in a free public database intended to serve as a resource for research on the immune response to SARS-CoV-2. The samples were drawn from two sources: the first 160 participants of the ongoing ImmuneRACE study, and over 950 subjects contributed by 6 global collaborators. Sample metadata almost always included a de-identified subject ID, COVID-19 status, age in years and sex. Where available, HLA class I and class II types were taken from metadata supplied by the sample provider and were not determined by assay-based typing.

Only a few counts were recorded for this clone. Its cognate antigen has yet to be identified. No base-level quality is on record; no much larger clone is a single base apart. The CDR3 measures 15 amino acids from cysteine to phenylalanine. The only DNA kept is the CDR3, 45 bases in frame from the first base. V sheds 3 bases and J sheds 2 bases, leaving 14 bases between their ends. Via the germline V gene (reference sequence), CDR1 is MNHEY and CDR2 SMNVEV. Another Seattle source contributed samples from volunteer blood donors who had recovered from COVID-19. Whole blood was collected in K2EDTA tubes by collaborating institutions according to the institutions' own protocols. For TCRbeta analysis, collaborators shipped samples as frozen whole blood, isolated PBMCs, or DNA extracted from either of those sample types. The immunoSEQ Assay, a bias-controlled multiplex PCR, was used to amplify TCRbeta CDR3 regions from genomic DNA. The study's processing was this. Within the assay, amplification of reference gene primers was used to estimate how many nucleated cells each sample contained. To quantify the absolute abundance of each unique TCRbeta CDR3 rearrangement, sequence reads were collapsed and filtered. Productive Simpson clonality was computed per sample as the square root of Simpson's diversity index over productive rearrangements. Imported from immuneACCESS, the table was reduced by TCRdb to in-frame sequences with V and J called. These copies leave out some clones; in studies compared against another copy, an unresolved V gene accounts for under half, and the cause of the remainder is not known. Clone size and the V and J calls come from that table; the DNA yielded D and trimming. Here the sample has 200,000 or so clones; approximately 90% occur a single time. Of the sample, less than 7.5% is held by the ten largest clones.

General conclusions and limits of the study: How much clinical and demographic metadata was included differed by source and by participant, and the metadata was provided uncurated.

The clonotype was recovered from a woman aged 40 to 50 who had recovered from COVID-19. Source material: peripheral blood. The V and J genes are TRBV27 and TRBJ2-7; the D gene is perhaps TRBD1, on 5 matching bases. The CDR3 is CASSLRQFPTYEQYF. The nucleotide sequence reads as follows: TGTGCCAGCAGTTTGAGACAGTTTCCCACCTACGAGCAGTACTTC.